This T cell receptor (beta chain) came from a study of identical twins. A universal primer binding site was introduced by template switching. The final cDNA contained unique molecular identifiers. TCRdb recomputed calls from the 5' RACE reads with MiXCR, one row per CDR3 protein. The sample carries fewer than 500,000 distinct CDR3 sequences, about 13% recorded once. This CDR3 region has 16 residues. V gave up 3 bases and J gave up 1 base, with 16 bases separating them. Germline CDR1 is SGHNT and CDR2 is YENEEA. This clonotype was detected only a few times. The same specimen was also included in a second study, on yellow fever vaccine responses in identical twins.

The sample taken for sequencing was CD4+ T cells sorted from blood. The chain employs TRBV11-3 and TRBJ2-7, with D perhaps being TRBD1 or TRBD2 (8 bases each). This sequence originates from a woman aged 18-35 years in good health. The CDR3 coding sequence is TGTGCCAGCAGCTTTGGACAGGGACTAGGGTCCTACGAGCAGTACTTC. This sequence encodes CASSFGQGLGSYEQYF.